The sequence of this T cell receptor (beta chain) was determined in a study of blood T cell repertoires in COVID-19. Some clones are missing from TCRdb's copy, which holds only in-frame ones; the method was immunoSEQ multiplex PCR. Found here are 40,000 to 55,000 clones, about 81% of them singletons; the top ten hold more than 2%. CDR1 is LGHDT and CDR2 is YNNKEL in the germline V gene (reference sequence). V was shortened by 2 bases and J by 3 bases, with 17 bases between the two germline ends. The CDR3 is 17 residues long. The sequence was collected from a man aged 45-60 years with acute or convalescent COVID-19. V gene TRBV3-1 (or the pseudogene TRBV3-2) combines with J gene TRBJ2-1; D gene uncertain. Source material: peripheral blood. DNA of the CDR3: TGTGCCAGCAGCCAAAGTAGAAGTCCTACTGGCTACAATGAGCAGTTCTTC. It codes for CASSQSRSPTGYNEQFF.